The entry below describes one TCR beta chain. These data belong to a study of blood T cell repertoires in COVID-19. Repertoires were generated with immunoSEQ multiplex PCR, while TCRdb's copy carries only in-frame clones and drops some. There are a few hundred thousand clones in the sample; roughly 83% occur only once, and approximately 13% lies in the top ten. The CDR3 runs 13 residues. Germline V gene lookup returns CDR1 SGHAT and CDR2 FQNNGV. With 5 bases clipped from V and 7 bases from J, the junction kept 5 bases outside the gene matches. V gene TRBV11-2 combines with J gene TRBJ2-1; 7 nucleotides match TRBD2. This TCR was recovered from a man older than 75 with acute or convalescent COVID-19. The sample comprised peripheral blood. The CDR3 is CASSRTSKNEQFF. CDR3 DNA sequence: TGTGCCAGCAGCCGGACTAGTAAGAATGAGCAGTTCTTC.